The 15 T cell receptor beta chains reported below all come from one sample, sequenced in a study of CD8 T cells in ankylosing spondylitis. TCRdb itself ran the 5' RACE reads through MiXCR, one entry per CDR3 protein. Of about 69,000 distinct CDR3 sequences listed, 5.3% are singletons. The sample was blood, either unsorted or a sorted T cell fraction (not recorded which). The receptors shown here come from a male donor with ankylosing spondylitis or in good health (not recorded which).

This clonotype was recorded at least ten times. The V and J genes are TRBV20-1 and TRBJ2-7; 8 bases align to TRBD1. Germline CDR1 is DFQATT and CDR2 is SNEGSKA (reference sequence). The CDR3 contains 14 residues. The junction had 8 bases not matched to a gene; V was cut back by 6 bases and J by 1 base. The CDR3 spells CSAPTGVRSYEQYF. The DNA of the CDR3 is TGCAGTGCGCCGACAGGGGTCCGTTCCTACGAGCAGTACTTC.

This clonotype was seen many times. The CDR3 sequence is CASSLAGTGGGYSPLHF. The DNA of the CDR3 is TGTGCCAGCAGCTTAGCGGGGACAGGAGGCGGATATTCACCCCTCCACTTT. The J gene is TRBJ1-6, the V gene TRBV7-2; 8 nucleotides align to TRBD1. Germline V lookup: CDR1 SGHTA, CDR2 FQGNSA. This CDR3 contains 17 residues. V shed 0 bases and J 8 bases; nucleotides not matched to a gene: 9.

This clonotype occurred many times. This chain links TRBV5-1 with TRBJ2-7; possible D gene TRBD1, 5 bases. Trimming removed 2 bases from V and 5 bases from J, with 14 bases in between. The germline V gene encodes CDR1 SGHRS and CDR2 YFSETQ. CDR3 length equals 14 residues. The CDR3 is CASSLSSFRDEQYF. For the CDR3, the DNA is TGCGCCAGCAGCTTATCCTCCTTCAGGGACGAGCAGTACTTC.

This clonotype was counted many times. The chain links TRBV5-1 to TRBJ2-5; 7 nucleotides agree with TRBD2. V lost 7 bases to trimming and J lost 5 bases; unmatched junction nucleotides: 2. This CDR3 is built from 11 residues. Germline CDR1 SGHRS, CDR2 YFSETQ. The CDR3 spells CASGSGETQYF. The CDR3 bases are TGCGCCAGCGGTAGCGGGGAGACCCAGTACTTC.

This clonotype showed up many times. The rearrangement uses TRBV24-1 and TRBJ1-5, with D uncertain. Germline CDR1 reads KGHDR; CDR2 reads SFDVKD. This CDR3 region has 12 residues. Trimming removed 9 bases from V and 2 bases from J, with 7 bases in between. The CDR3 DNA reads TGTGCCACCTCCCGGGGCAATCAGCCCCAGCATTTT. Translated: CATSRGNQPQHF.

This clonotype was observed at least ten times. V gene TRBV29-1 combines with J gene TRBJ2-3, with D perhaps matching TRBD2 (6 bases). V was trimmed by 6 bases and J by 6 bases, leaving 16 bases between them. The CDR3 has 13 residues. CDR1 and CDR2 from the germline V gene are SQVTM and ANQGSEA. CDR3 protein: CSVLATETDTQYF. The CDR3 nucleotides read TGCAGCGTCCTAGCGACGGAGACTGATACGCAGTATTTT.

This clonotype was observed many times. The chain is built from TRBV6-1 and TRBJ2-5, with no clear D. Germline CDR1 is MNHNS and CDR2 is SASEGT. The CDR3 runs 14 residues. V was clipped by 5 bases and J by 2 bases, with 12 bases between them. CDR3 sequence: CASSPGPKQETQYF. The DNA of the CDR3 is TGTGCCAGCAGTCCTGGACCGAAGCAAGAGACCCAGTACTTC.

This clonotype was picked up many times. The CDR3 region has the DNA TGTGCCAGCAGTTGGACAGCCCTGGGCTCCTACGAGCAGTACTTC. Encoded protein: CASSWTALGSYEQYF. This chain links TRBV28 with TRBJ2-7; a weak D match, TRBD1 (6 bases). The CDR3 covers 15 residues. Germline CDR1 reads MDHEN; CDR2 reads SYDVKM. Trimming pared 4 bases from V and 0 bases from J, leaving 13 bases between.

This clonotype was seen repeatedly, ten times or more. The J gene is TRBJ2-3, the V gene TRBV7-8; D ambiguous. Germline assignment: CDR1 SGHVS and CDR2 FQNEAQ. V was shortened by 5 bases and J by 4 bases, with 13 bases between the two germline ends. This CDR3 region has 14 residues. The CDR3 DNA reads TGTGCCAGCAGCCCGACGATGGTCCCAGATACGCAGTATTTT. It encodes CASSPTMVPDTQYF.

This rearrangement joins TRBV2 to TRBJ2-7; 7 nucleotides line up with TRBD1. V dropped 7 bases and J dropped 4; count of bases not matched to a gene: 7. The CDR3 runs to 13 residues. Germline-derived CDR1 and CDR2 are SNHLY and FYNNEI. The CDR3 reads CASKPTGTYEQYF. CDR3 sequence (DNA): TGTGCCAGCAAGCCGACAGGGACGTACGAGCAGTACTTC. Together with reference TRBV2 and TRBJ2-7, the CDR3 gives the full variable domain: EPEVTQTPSHQVTQMGQEVILRCVPISNHLYFYWYRQILGQKVEFLVSFYNNEISEKSEIFDDQFSVERPDGSNFTLKIRSTKLEDSAMYFCASKPTGTYEQYFGPGTRLTVT.

This clonotype was observed many times. The chain joins TRBV10-3 to TRBJ2-1; D is tentatively TRBD1 or TRBD2 (5 bases each). Germline V gene data show CDR1 as ENHRY and CDR2 as SYGVKD. The germline V and J ends were trimmed by 3 bases and 8 bases, with 14 bases remaining between them. The CDR3 spans 14 residues. The CDR3 sequence is CAISDRGPFDEQFF. As DNA, the CDR3 is TGTGCCATCAGTGATCGGGGACCCTTCGATGAGCAGTTCTTC.

In this sample, this clonotype turned up a few times. Since a much larger clone is just one base distant, this may be a read error. This chain joins TRBV3-1 and TRBJ1-1; the match to TRBD1 covers 7 bases. V lost 7 bases to trimming and J lost 0 bases; unmatched junction nucleotides: 14. The germline V gene has CDR1 LGHDT and CDR2 YNNKEL (reference sequence). The CDR3 contains 17 residues. CDR3 sequence: CASTPPSTGQMNTEAFF. As DNA, the CDR3 is TGTGCCAGCACCCCGCCCTCAACGGGACAGATGAACACTGAAGCTTTCTTT.

Concerning this clonotype: Since a much larger clone is just one base distant, this may be a read error. The chain combines TRBV3-1 with TRBJ2-4; TRBD1 matches 8 bases. The germline V gene encodes CDR1 LGHDT and CDR2 YNNKEL (reference sequence). This CDR3 is 14 amino acids long. This CDR3 reads CASSQETGGNTQYF. Written as DNA, the CDR3 is TGTGCCAGCAGCCAAGAAACAGGGGGGAACACTCAGTACTTC.

This clonotype has at least ten counts. V is TRBV5-1 and J is TRBJ2-1; 7 bases line up with TRBD2. Germline V gene data show CDR1 as SGHRS and CDR2 as YFSETQ. This CDR3 contains 15 residues. The V segment lost 0 bases and the J segment 2 bases; nucleotides outside the gene matches: 2. Here the CDR3 reads CASSLESGTYNEQFF. CDR3 DNA: TGCGCCAGCAGCTTGGAGAGCGGGACCTACAATGAGCAGTTCTTC.

There are many counts of this clonotype. The chain couples TRBV5-1 to TRBJ2-2; D might be TRBD2 (5 bases). Germline assignment: CDR1 SGHRS and CDR2 YFSETQ. With 6 bases removed from V and 0 bases from J, the gap between germline ends came to 15 bases. This CDR3 is 16 amino acids long. The CDR3 coding sequence is TGCGCCAGCACCAGAGGGATGGGCGCGAACACCGGGGAGCTGTTTTTT. The encoded protein is CASTRGMGANTGELFF.